The clone carrying this TCR beta chain was seen a handful of times. Its antigen is as yet unknown. TCRdb fed the reads into MiXCR, producing one record per CDR3 protein. The data contain about 360,000 distinct CDR3 sequences, roughly 34% of them seen just once; the ten biggest clones take up 13%. Trimming removed 7 bases at V and 5 bases at J, with 14 bases between. The CDR3 is 13 amino acids. The germline gives CDR1 ENHRY, CDR2 SYGVKD. The source of the sample is a study of T cell repertoires in cytomegalovirus infection. About the study: Indications of both CMV infection and matching HLA type were provided by public TCR beta signatures.

This TCR was recovered from a human donor in good health (CMV status not recorded). Some clones in this sample may be carry-over from other donors' samples. The source material was cultured PBMCs, sampled from culture after CMV antigen stimulation. The chain recombines TRBV10-3 with TRBJ1-1; possible D gene TRBD1, 6 bases. For the CDR3, the DNA is TGTGCCATCAAGGGGGGCGCGGTGACTGAAGCTTTCTTT. The encoded protein is CAIKGGAVTEAFF.